This T cell receptor beta chain derives from a study of blood T cells in healthy people across ages. Study-level information: In model experiments, template switching was able to capture about one barcoded beta molecule for every two T cells that were present. Notes on the study in general: The unknown donor CMV status may have confounded expanded clonotype changes.

A second PCR, run for roughly 7 to 12 cycles, used a sample-barcoded 5' primer plus a J-beta primer mix. TCRdb passed the 5' RACE reads through MiXCR, listing each CDR3 protein once. The sample has 600,000 to 650,000 distinct CDR3 sequences; roughly three fifths are singletons. Whenever a sample was processed, at least 7 million PBMCs were isolated. This clonotype was counted between two and nine times. Its antigen is currently unknown. This CDR3 is built from 15 residues. CDR1 and CDR2 from the germline V gene are LGHNA and YNFKEQ. V shed 0 bases, J shed 3 bases, and the junction held 4 bases outside the gene matches.

Material for sequencing was blood. The receptor comes from a man in his sixties in good health. The chain combines TRBV4-2 with TRBJ2-5, with 7 bases aligning to TRBD1. This CDR3 is CASSQDGTEKETQYF. Written as DNA, the CDR3 is TGTGCCAGCAGCCAAGATGGGACAGAAAAAGAGACCCAGTACTTC.